This note documents a single T cell receptor beta chain sequence. Its antigen is currently unknown. J was trimmed by 2 bases and V by 2 bases; bases with no gene match: 2. CDR3 length: 15 amino acids. CDR1 and CDR2 (germline): MNHNY, SVGAGI (reference sequence). These data come from a study of Ad26.COV2.S vaccination and SARS-CoV-2 variants. On the study more broadly: Donor joined the COV1001 Ad26.COV2.S trial arm. Doses of Ad26.COV2.S were injected into muscle once or twice, 56 days apart.

Only in-frame clones appear in the TCRdb table, and some are missing; sequencing was by immunoSEQ multiplex PCR. The table shows fewer than 500,000 clones, with 80% to 95% occurring only once. Sample treatment: some 20 received Ad26.COV2.S at low or high dose, single or two shots; about 5 received placebo; per-sample allocation not given. Repertoires come from day 63 after the first vaccine or placebo injection. At a Boston site, the person donating was an adult of 18-55 years. Study results and caveats: Spike-specific responses of CD8+ and CD4+ T cells were reported to display substantial breadth after vaccination.

This TCR was sampled from a person between 18 and 60 years old who received the Ad26.COV2.S COVID-19 vaccine or a placebo. The gene calls are TRBV6-6 and TRBJ2-1; TRBD2 agrees at 8 bases. The source material was peripheral blood, sampled in a trial of Ad26.COV2.S vaccine versus placebo. The CDR3 nucleotides are TGTGCCAGCAGTTACAGCGGGAGAACCTACAATGAGCAGTTCTTC. This encodes CASSYSGRTYNEQFF.